The sample holds one count of the clone carrying this T cell receptor (beta chain). As yet, its antigen is unknown. The sample comes from a study of blood T cells in healthy people across ages. Study-level points and caveats: When set beside aged donors, long-lived donors presented more naive CD4+ cells and higher diversity.

The ends lost 4 bases at V and 2 bases at J; junction bases unmatched: 14. Per the germline V gene, CDR1 is PRHDT and CDR2 is FYEKMQ (reference sequence). The CDR3 is 18 amino acids. Next came a second PCR, run for about 6 to 12 cycles, which used a sample-barcoded 5' primer along with a J-beta primer mix. Through a template-switch adaptor with 12 random nucleotides, each cDNA molecule received a tag. TCRdb reprocessed the 5' RACE reads via MiXCR and lists one record per CDR3 protein. The data contain about 1.5 million distinct CDR3 sequences, 40% to 50% of them singletons. The gene calls are TRBV13 and TRBJ2-3; 8 bases fit TRBD2. This TCR came from a woman in her late teens or twenties in good health. The sequenced sample was blood. CDR3 nucleotides: TGTGCCAGCAGCTCCCACAATGGGCGGGAGGCCTCCACAGATACGCAGTATTTT. Protein sequence: CASSSHNGREASTDTQYF.